The present T cell receptor beta chain was sequenced within a study of T cells after yellow fever vaccination. General study points: Boosting was followed by the reappearance of most primary-vaccination clones (roughly 96% CD4, under 90% CD8).

TCRdb fed the 5' RACE reads into MiXCR, producing one record per CDR3 protein. The data show roughly 94,000 distinct CDR3 sequences, about 8.2% seen once. V gave up 1 base and J gave up 5 bases, with 4 bases separating them. The CDR3 sequence is 12 residues long. Germline V CDR1 and CDR2: SEHNR, FQNEAQ (reference sequence). The TCR sequence derives from a man younger than 35 who received the YFV17D yellow fever vaccine. This specimen consisted of CD8+ T cells not binding an NS4B(214-222) dextramer, sorted from PBMCs, obtained around 15 days after the first yellow fever vaccination. The chain recombines TRBV7-9 with TRBJ2-3, with D unclear. CDR3 sequence (DNA): TGTGCCAGCAGCTTAGACGGAGATACGCAGTATTTT. Amino acid sequence: CASSLDGDTQYF.